One and the same sample provided the 2 T cell receptor beta chains below, sequenced in a study of T cell responses to AZD1222 COVID-19 vaccine (dated by TCRdb to about 2021). The label giving this sample's time point can be read as: baseline before first vaccination. Library generation was performed with the immunoSEQ multiplex PCR assay. TCRdb retrieved this table from immuneACCESS and kept in-frame rearrangements only. Not all clones are present; in checked studies, unresolved V genes account for under half, and no reason is known for the remainder. The sample includes 110,000 or so clones, with about 90% observed a single time. The ten largest make up over 5% of the sample. The starting material was peripheral blood, obtained on day 0 of AZD1222 vaccination. The source is an adult in good health.

The rearrangement links TRBV19 to TRBJ2-7; 7 nucleotides line up with TRBD1. Germline V CDR1 and CDR2: LNHDA, SQIVND (reference sequence). J was trimmed by 7 bases and V by 3 bases; bases with no gene match: 15. This CDR3 is built from 16 residues. The CDR3 reads CASSIFSGTAGQEQYF. CDR3 DNA sequence: TGTGCCAGTAGTATTTTTTCCGGGACAGCCGGCCAGGAGCAGTACTTC.

The CDR3 bases are TGTGCCAGCAGTCTCAGGGGCAGGGAGCAGTTCTTC. Amino acid sequence: CASSLRGREQFF. The J gene is TRBJ2-1, the V gene TRBV12-3 or TRBV12-4; TRBD1 is a possible D gene (6 bases). The V end was cut by 5 bases, the J end by 10 bases, with 12 bases between. The CDR3 contains 12 residues.